The sequence of this T cell receptor (beta chain) was determined in a study of Ad26.COV2.S vaccination and SARS-CoV-2 variants. A remark on this clone: Its antigen is not known.

Per germline, CDR1 MDHEN and CDR2 SYDVKM. The CDR3 totals 14 residues. Trimming left V 8 bases short and J 0 bases short, with 12 bases between. Study outcomes and limitations: It was reported that spike-specific CD8+ and CD4+ T cell responses were substantially broad after vaccination.

Treatment: about 20 received Ad26.COV2.S at low or high dose, single or two shots; five or six received placebo; per-sample allocation not given. After the first vaccine or placebo injection, samples were drawn on day 63. Libraries were prepared by immunoSEQ multiplex PCR; TCRdb keeps only in-frame clonotypes and omits some of them. Of hundreds of thousands of clones listed, 75% to 90% are singletons. Sequencing used peripheral blood, obtained in a trial of Ad26.COV2.S vaccine versus placebo. The chain joins TRBV28 to TRBJ2-3; a possible D gene is TRBD1 (6 bases). The TCR comes from a person aged 18 to 65 who received the Ad26.COV2.S COVID-19 vaccine or a placebo. CDR3 residues: CASRGGVSTDTQYF. The DNA for the CDR3 is TGTGCCAGCCGAGGGGGAGTCAGCACAGATACGCAGTATTTT.